This is a list of T cell receptor beta chains from one sample in a study of cytomegalovirus exposure and HLA in healthy donors. Sequencing was performed with immunoSEQ multiplex PCR; in TCRdb, only in-frame clones are kept and a portion is missing. The sample lists under 200,000 clones, approximately 80% occurring once. The material sequenced was PBMCs. The receptor set was obtained from a man aged 45 to 65 in good health and CMV-seropositive. The conserved cysteine and the conserved F or W are not part of the CDR3 here.

j_gene,v_gene,CDR3aa
TRBJ2-1,TRBV5-1,ASSLAGTDSYNEQF
TRBJ1-1,TRBV19,ASSKGLGAF
TRBJ2-7,TRBV18,ASSPGQGAREQY
TRBJ2-2,TRBV7-9,ASSLAAGGGELF
TRBJ2-6,TRBV6-6,ASKQSSGANVLT
TRBJ2-6,TRBV14,ASSPATGGYLSGANVLT
TRBJ2-6,TRBV5-1,ASSLVGTLSGANVLT
TRBJ1-1,TRBV2,ASSSRQGRDTEAF
TRBJ1-2,TRBV5-6,ASSPTGVSNYGYT
TRBJ2-7,TRBV5-1,ASTMTGGTYEQY
TRBJ2-1,TRBV9,ASSVGSGVYNEQF
TRBJ1-1,TRBV28,ASSLPARTQGEAF
TRBJ1-4,TRBV7-2,ASSSRQGHNEKLF
TRBJ1-1,TRBV18,ASSPGTGSASEAF
TRBJ1-1,TRBV2,ASTFGGNTEAF
TRBJ2-2,TRBV7-6,ASSFRQVETGELF
TRBJ2-3,TRBV11-2,ASSLLAGGTDTQY
TRBJ2-2,TRBV2,ASRSGNAGGELF
TRBJ2-2,TRBV18,ASSSRLVKNTGELF
TRBJ1-1,TRBV7-9,ASSSQNMNTEAF
TRBJ1-4,TRBV9,ASSVETGLPQEKLF
TRBJ1-5,TRBV27,ASSLSAGRYSNQPQH
TRBJ1-5,TRBV2,ASSEGALGTNQPQH